These T cell receptor beta chains were read from a single sample in a study of T cell changes during pregnancy in multiple sclerosis. The data were produced by immunoSEQ multiplex PCR, yet TCRdb's version contains in-frame clones alone and is incomplete. The repertoire holds 65,000 to 85,000 clones, with 92% as singletons. Sequenced here: peripheral blood, sampled after pregnancy. All receptors derive from a female donor with multiple sclerosis, enrolled in a pregnancy study. Both conserved end residues are part of each CDR3. A D gene is named only where the DNA matches it firmly. The size of a clone is reported for some rows only, either as once, few or many, or as a class for expanded clones.

clone_size	v_call	j_call	d_call	cdr3_aa	cdr3_nt
.	TRBV7-9	TRBJ2-7	TRBD1	CASSSQGAVSYEQYF	TGTGCCAGCAGCTCCCAGGGGGCTGTCTCCTACGAGCAGTACTTC
once	TRBV25-1	TRBJ1-1	TRBD1	CASSVTGGTEAFF	TGTGCCAGCAGTGTTACAGGGGGTACTGAAGCTTTCTTT
.	TRBV30	TRBJ1-4	.	CAWSVQGSVLPAATNEKLFF	TGTGCCTGGAGTGTACAGGGTTCCGTTCTCCCCGCAGCAACTAATGAAAAACTGTTTTTT
.	TRBV7-2	TRBJ2-1	.	CASSLAAGTLYNEQFF	TGTGCCAGCAGCTTAGCGGCGGGAACTCTTTACAATGAGCAGTTCTTC
.	TRBV6-4	TRBJ1-2	TRBD1	CASSDRYEGAPYGYTF	TGTGCCAGCAGTGACAGATATGAGGGGGCGCCCTATGGCTACACCTTC
.	TRBV5-6	TRBJ2-2	.	CASSSSTLLNTGELFF	TGTGCCAGCAGCTCCAGTACGCTTCTGAACACCGGGGAGCTGTTTTTT
.	TRBV7-9	TRBJ2-7	.	CASSLDSHKQYF	TGTGCCAGCAGCTTAGACAGTCATAAGCAGTACTTC
.	TRBV6-5	TRBJ1-2	TRBD1	CASSPDRGPYGYTF	TGTGCCAGCAGCCCTGACAGGGGCCCGTATGGCTACACCTTC
.	TRBV25-1	TRBJ1-4	.	CASSELGQGNEKLFF	TGTGCCAGCAGTGAATTGGGGCAGGGGAATGAAAAACTGTTTTTT
.	TRBV18	TRBJ1-1	.	CASSPPSVPNTEAFF	TGTGCCAGCTCACCACCTAGCGTTCCGAACACTGAAGCTTTCTTT
.	TRBV6-1	TRBJ1-4	.	CASSQTGTTNEKLFF	TGTGCCAGCAGCCAAACAGGGACCACTAATGAAAAACTGTTTTTT
.	TRBV7-9	TRBJ2-5	.	CASSLPGSFETQYF	TGTGCCAGCAGCTTACCCGGGAGCTTCGAGACCCAGTACTTC
.	TRBV7-9	TRBJ1-4	.	CASSNNEKLFF	TGTGCCAGCAGTAATAATGAAAAACTGTTTTTT
.	TRBV4-1	TRBJ2-3	TRBD2	CASSQERLETSGYTDTQYF	TGCGCCAGCAGCCAAGAAAGGCTAGAGACTAGCGGATACACAGATACGCAGTATTTT
.	TRBV29-1	TRBJ1-2	TRBD1	CSVGTGGSYGYTF	TGCAGCGTTGGGACAGGGGGAAGCTATGGCTACACCTTC
.	TRBV5-1	TRBJ2-7	TRBD2	CASSWGLAGVDEQYF	TGCGCCAGCAGCTGGGGACTAGCGGGAGTGGACGAGCAGTACTTC
.	TRBV2	TRBJ2-5	TRBD1	CASSEVATGVRETQYF	TGTGCCAGCAGTGAAGTGGCGACAGGGGTGAGGGAGACCCAGTACTTC
.	TRBV18	TRBJ2-2	.	CASSPPGAQSNTGELFF	TGTGCCAGCTCACCACCGGGGGCTCAGTCAAACACCGGGGAGCTGTTTTTT
.	TRBV7-9	TRBJ2-7	.	CASALDREGYEQYF	TGTGCCAGCGCTTTGGACAGGGAGGGGTACGAGCAGTACTTC
.	TRBV5-1	TRBJ2-7	TRBD1	CASAGTVSYEQYF	TGCGCCAGCGCCGGGACAGTCTCCTACGAGCAGTACTTC
.	TRBV28	TRBJ2-1	.	CASSLSKHEQFF	TGTGCCAGCAGCTTAAGTAAGCATGAGCAGTTCTTC
.	TRBV11-3	TRBJ1-1	.	CASSPEGNTEAFF	TGTGCCAGCAGCCCGGAGGGGAACACTGAAGCTTTCTTT
.	TRBV19	TRBJ2-5	TRBD2	CASSIGLAGYQETQYF	TGTGCCAGTAGTATAGGGCTAGCGGGATACCAAGAGACCCAGTACTTC
once	TRBV7-9	TRBJ2-7	TRBD2	CASRLAKGSYEQYF	TGTGCCAGCAGACTAGCGAAAGGCTCCTACGAGCAGTACTTC
.	TRBV7-6	TRBJ2-7	TRBD1	CASSPQGQGTYEQYF	TGTGCCAGCAGCCCCCAGGGACAGGGAACCTACGAGCAGTACTTC
.	TRBV30	TRBJ2-5	.	CAWRGVREAAVKQETQYF	TGTGCCTGGAGGGGGGTCAGGGAGGCCGCCGTAAAGCAAGAGACCCAGTACTTC
.	TRBV28	TRBJ2-7	TRBD1	CASRRTGFYEQYF	TGTGCCAGCCGTCGGACAGGGTTCTACGAGCAGTACTTC
once	TRBV30	TRBJ2-2	TRBD2	CAWSSGRGLGELFF	TGTGCCTGGAGTTCAGGGAGGGGACTCGGGGAGCTGTTTTTT
.	TRBV11-2	TRBJ1-5	.	CASSLDRGQPQHF	TGTGCCAGCAGCTTAGATCGGGGGCAGCCCCAGCATTTT
.	TRBV12-5	TRBJ1-3	TRBD1	CASGSLTGGAYTIYF	TGTGCTAGTGGTTCACTAACAGGGGGCGCGTACACCATATATTTT
.	TRBV11-3	TRBJ2-7	TRBD2	CASSLEAGELQYF	TGTGCCAGCAGCTTAGAGGCGGGAGAGCTCCAGTACTTC
.	TRBV6-5	TRBJ2-7	TRBD1	CASSYRGTGLPYEQYF	TGTGCCAGCAGTTACCGAGGGACAGGCCTACCCTACGAGCAGTACTTC
few	TRBV28	TRBJ1-1	.	CASHRQANTEAFF	TGTGCCAGCCATCGACAGGCAAACACTGAAGCTTTCTTT
.	TRBV5-5	TRBJ1-3	TRBD1	CASSLDRGGNTIYF	TGTGCCAGCAGCTTGGACAGGGGAGGAAACACCATATATTTT
.	TRBV9	TRBJ1-2	.	CASSVASQSYYGYTF	TGTGCCAGCAGCGTAGCCTCTCAGTCTTATTATGGCTACACCTTC
once	TRBV7-2	TRBJ2-2	TRBD2	CASNPRREVRGGELFF	TGTGCCAGCAACCCAAGGCGGGAGGTTCGCGGCGGGGAGCTGTTTTTT
once	TRBV5-1	TRBJ2-5	TRBD2	CASSRAGGRETQYF	TGCGCCAGCAGTAGAGCGGGAGGTCGAGAGACCCAGTACTTC
.	TRBV6-1	TRBJ2-7	.	CASSLPDWFSYEQYF	TGTGCCAGCAGTCTACCGGACTGGTTCTCCTACGAGCAGTACTTC
.	TRBV6-1	TRBJ2-3	.	CASSEAGGRGATQYF	TGTGCCAGCAGTGAAGCAGGAGGGAGGGGGGCTACGCAGTATTTT
.	TRBV7-2	TRBJ2-3	TRBD2	CASSLVGKAGGWTDTQYF	TGTGCCAGCAGCTTAGTGGGAAAAGCGGGAGGGTGGACAGATACGCAGTATTTT
.	TRBV6-1	TRBJ2-1	TRBD2	CASNPTSGGNNEQFF	TGTGCCAGCAACCCGACTAGCGGGGGAAACAATGAGCAGTTCTTC
few	TRBV2	TRBJ2-7	TRBD1	CASSESRGNSYEQYF	TGTGCCAGCAGTGAGAGCAGGGGGAACTCCTACGAGCAGTACTTC
.	TRBV5-4	TRBJ2-5	.	CASSSTSTQETQYF	TGTGCCAGCAGCTCTACTAGCACCCAAGAGACCCAGTACTTC
.	TRBV5-1	TRBJ2-5	.	CASSFRPGSQETQYF	TGCGCCAGCAGTTTTCGTCCGGGGTCCCAAGAGACCCAGTACTTC
once	TRBV28	TRBJ1-2	TRBD1	CASRLTSGQLYGYTF	TGTGCCAGCAGACTCACCTCGGGACAGCTCTATGGCTACACCTTC